This is a list of T cell receptor beta chains from one sample in a study of OX40 agonist ivuxolimab in advanced cancers. The protocol was immunoSEQ multiplex PCR, while the TCRdb copy is restricted to in-frame clones and leaves out a portion. The repertoire includes more than 55,000 clones, 89% of them detected once, and roughly 11% sits in the top ten. The source was CD4+ or CD8+ T cells sorted from blood, collected in a trial of the OX40 agonist ivuxolimab. The receptors originated from an adult with an advanced solid tumor such as melanoma, head and neck, liver or kidney cancer. The CDR3 runs from the conserved cysteine through the conserved F or W. A D gene is named only where the DNA matches it firmly. Size tells how often a clone was seen (once, few, many) or the class of an expanded clone, and some rows leave it out.

DNA: TGTGCCAGCAGGGGACTCGGACAAGAGACCCAGTACTTC; CDR3: CASRGLGQETQYF; D: -; size: -; V: TRBV7-8; J: TRBJ2-5; length: 13
DNA: TGCGCCAGCAGCTTGGGGCGAGTAAGGGTGACTGAAGCTTTCTTT; CDR3: CASSLGRVRVTEAFF; D: -; size: -; V: TRBV5-1; J: TRBJ1-1; length: 15
DNA: TGTGCCAGCAGCCGAGGACAGGGGGGGAGCAATCAGCCCCAGCATTTT; CDR3: CASSRGQGGSNQPQHF; D: TRBD1; size: -; V: TRBV4-2; J: TRBJ1-5; length: 16
DNA: TGTGCCAGCAGTTACTCGACCGGCACTGAAGCTTTCTTT; CDR3: CASSYSTGTEAFF; D: -; size: -; V: TRBV6-5; J: TRBJ1-1; length: 13
DNA: TGTGCCAGCAGTTTCTTTAAGCCTCCGAACACCGGGGAGCTGTTTTTT; CDR3: CASSFFKPPNTGELFF; D: -; size: -; V: TRBV28; J: TRBJ2-2; length: 16
DNA: TGCAGCGTTGTGGGGGTCCCATCCTACGAGCAGTACTTC; CDR3: CSVVGVPSYEQYF; D: -; size: -; V: TRBV29-1; J: TRBJ2-7; length: 13
DNA: TGTGCCAGAAGCCGGTTCGTCGGGGGAGAGCAGTACTTC; CDR3: CARSRFVGGEQYF; D: -; size: -; V: TRBV5-3; J: TRBJ2-5; length: 13
DNA: TGTGCCAGCAGGGAAGGTTACGAGCAGTACTTC; CDR3: CASREGYEQYF; D: -; size: -; V: TRBV11-2; J: TRBJ2-7; length: 11
DNA: TGCGCCAGCAGCTTGGCCAGGGTAAACACTGAAGCTTTCTTT; CDR3: CASSLARVNTEAFF; D: -; size: few; V: TRBV5-1; J: TRBJ1-1; length: 14
DNA: TGTGCCAGCAGTTACTCGTGGGGGGGGAAGGACGAGCAGTACTTC; CDR3: CASSYSWGGKDEQYF; D: TRBD2; size: -; V: TRBV6-6; J: TRBJ2-7; length: 15
DNA: TGTGCCAGTAGTATACTTTTGGGGAGGCATGAGCAGTTCTTC; CDR3: CASSILLGRHEQFF; D: -; size: once; V: TRBV19; J: TRBJ2-1; length: 14
DNA: TGTGCCACGGGACAGGCCGGGGCCTACACCTTC; CDR3: CATGQAGAYTF; D: TRBD1; size: few; V: TRBV11-2; J: TRBJ1-2; length: 11
DNA: TGTGCCAGCAGCCAAGTTTTTGGCGAAAAACTGTTTTTT; CDR3: CASSQVFGEKLFF; D: -; size: -; V: TRBV14; J: TRBJ1-4; length: 13
DNA: TGCGCCAGCAGCTTGGATCCGAATCAAGAGACCCAGTACTTC; CDR3: CASSLDPNQETQYF; D: -; size: -; V: TRBV5-1; J: TRBJ2-5; length: 14
DNA: TGTGCCATCAGTGAAACCGGGACTAGCGGGGGAAAGGACGAGCAGTACTTC; CDR3: CAISETGTSGGKDEQYF; D: TRBD2; size: -; V: TRBV10-3; J: TRBJ2-7; length: 17
DNA: TGCGCCAGCAGTCAATCGATGGGCCTAGGAGGGGGCAGGGTCTATGGCTACACCTTC; CDR3: CASSQSMGLGGGRVYGYTF; D: TRBD1; size: -; V: TRBV23-1; J: TRBJ1-2; length: 19
DNA: TGCAGCGTTGGGGACGACTATGGCTACACCTTC; CDR3: CSVGDDYGYTF; D: -; size: -; V: TRBV29-1; J: TRBJ1-2; length: 11
DNA: TGTGCCACTCCACGGGGCGGGAGGGATCGAGCAGATACGCAGTATTTT; CDR3: CATPRGGRDRADTQYF; D: TRBD2; size: -; V: TRBV7-2; J: TRBJ2-3; length: 16
DNA: TGTGCCAGCAGCACGATGAAGAATCCGAGGGACTATAATTCACCCCTCCACTTT; CDR3: CASSTMKNPRDYNSPLHF; D: -; size: -; V: TRBV21-1; J: TRBJ1-6; length: 18
DNA: TGTGCCAGCAGCTTGGGGGCTAGCGGGATCACAGATACGCAGTATTTT; CDR3: CASSLGASGITDTQYF; D: TRBD2; size: -; V: TRBV5-4; J: TRBJ2-3; length: 16
DNA: TGTGCCAGCAGCCAGGGGCAGTCCTACGAGCAGTACTTC; CDR3: CASSQGQSYEQYF; D: -; size: -; V: TRBV6-5; J: TRBJ2-7; length: 13
DNA: TGTGCCAGCAGCTTGGTTGGGGAAGGTTCAGATACGCAGTATTTT; CDR3: CASSLVGEGSDTQYF; D: -; size: -; V: TRBV5-8; J: TRBJ2-3; length: 15
DNA: TGTGCCAGCAGCCAAGAGAAGGGGCGGGAGACCCAGTACTTC; CDR3: CASSQEKGRETQYF; D: -; size: -; V: TRBV4-2; J: TRBJ2-5; length: 14
DNA: TGCGCCAGTCAGGCGGGACAGGGGATCCAAGAGACCCAGTACTTC; CDR3: CASQAGQGIQETQYF; D: TRBD1; size: -; V: TRBV5-1; J: TRBJ2-5; length: 15
DNA: TGTGCCAGTAGTACGACAGGGGGAACCGGGGAGCTGTTTTTT; CDR3: CASSTTGGTGELFF; D: TRBD1; size: -; V: TRBV19; J: TRBJ2-2; length: 14
DNA: TGTGCCAGCAGCGATGACAGGGATCAGCCCCAGCATTTT; CDR3: CASSDDRDQPQHF; D: TRBD1; size: -; V: TRBV7-2; J: TRBJ1-5; length: 13